A single sample gave rise to the 13 T cell receptor beta chains below, sequenced in a study of shared clonotypes between healthy human individuals (dated by TCRdb to 2018 to 2020). Libraries were constructed by the immunoSEQ multiplex PCR assay. The source is immuneACCESS, and TCRdb retained only in-frame sequences with V and J called. Part of the clones is not carried over; for the studies checked, unresolved V genes explain less than half of this, and the remainder is unexplained. The sample table shows approximately 1,500,000 clones, and roughly 98% are seen once. The ten largest clones take up 0.4% to 0.45% of the sample. Sequenced sample: naive CD4+ T cells sorted from blood. This specimen's cell subset or site label, per the study, means: CD45RA+ positively selected. The origin of the receptors is a man aged 30-40 years in good health.

CDR3 DNA: TGTGCCAGCAGCTTAAGACAGGGTAAAAACACTGAAGCTTTCTTT. Amino acid sequence: CASSLRQGKNTEAFF. The gene calls are TRBV7-8 and TRBJ1-1, with 7 bases that match TRBD1. V dropped 2 bases and J dropped 2; count of bases not matched to a gene: 5. The CDR3 runs to 15 residues. Per germline, CDR1 SGHVS and CDR2 FQNEAQ.

CDR3 in amino acids: CASSLAGALSRYNEQFF. The CDR3 nucleotides read TGTGCCAGCTCCCTCGCGGGGGCCCTGTCAAGGTACAATGAGCAGTTCTTC. The V call is TRBV18, the J call TRBJ2-1; perhaps TRBD2 as D (7 bases). The V gene lost 6 bases and the J gene lost 4 bases, with 22 bases spanning the gap. CDR1 is KGHSH and CDR2 is LQKENI in the germline V gene. This CDR3 has 17 amino acids.

The count of this clone is one. At the DNA level, this CDR3 is encoded by other sequences in the same sample as well. The chain is built from TRBV5-1 and TRBJ2-7, with D perhaps matching TRBD1 (6 bases). The germline CDR1 and CDR2 sequences are SGHRS and YFSETQ. The CDR3 contains 14 residues. With 1 base removed from V and 3 bases from J, the gap between germline ends came to 11 bases. The CDR3 nucleotides read TGCGCCAGCAGCTTGACGGGACAAGGCTACGAGCAGTACTTC. Protein product: CASSLTGQGYEQYF.

The gene calls are TRBV2 and TRBJ2-7; D is perhaps TRBD1 (6 bases). The V end was cut by 7 bases, the J end by 5 bases, with 15 bases between. The germline V gene has CDR1 SNHLY and CDR2 FYNNEI. This CDR3 spans 13 amino acids. CDR3 region: CASTEGVKDEQYF. The DNA for the CDR3 is TGTGCCAGCACCGAGGGGGTTAAAGACGAGCAGTACTTC.

This rearrangement joins TRBV2 to TRBJ2-1; TRBD2 agrees at 7 bases. The V gene end was trimmed by 7 bases and the J gene end by 5 bases; junction bases not matched to a gene: 8. The CDR3 length is 14 residues. Per the germline V gene, CDR1 is SNHLY and CDR2 is FYNNEI. CDR3 DNA: TGTGCCAGCAATGTGGCAGGGAGGGACAATGAGCAGTTCTTC. Its translation: CASNVAGRDNEQFF.

This CDR3 reads CASNGAGGRETQYF. DNA for the CDR3: TGTGCCAGCAACGGGGCAGGGGGCCGGGAGACCCAGTACTTC. V and J are TRBV9 and TRBJ2-5, with TRBD1 matching 8 bases. The CDR3 consists of 14 residues. Germline V gene sequence: CDR1 SGDLS, CDR2 YYNGEE. The V gene end was trimmed by 6 bases and the J gene end by 5 bases; junction bases not matched to a gene: 9. Together with reference TRBV9 and TRBJ2-5, the CDR3 gives the full variable domain: DSGVTQTPKHLITATGQRVTLRCSPRSGDLSVYWYQQSLDQGLQFLIQYYNGEERAKGNILERFSAQQFPDLHSELNLSSLELGDSALYFCASNGAGGRETQYFGPGTRLLVL.

This chain uses TRBV5-4 with TRBJ2-3; D is perhaps TRBD2 (5 bases). This CDR3 has 13 amino acids. V was cut by 8 bases and J by 2 bases, with 12 bases left in between. CDR1 SGHNT and CDR2 YYREEE come from the germline V gene (reference sequence). CDR3 sequence reads: CASGRGLTDTQYF. The CDR3, as DNA: TGTGCCAGTGGACGAGGGCTCACAGATACGCAGTATTTT.

This clone was recorded only once. J is TRBJ1-1 and V is TRBV5-1; no firm D call. Germline lookup yields CDR1 SGHRS and CDR2 YFSETQ. The CDR3 is 14 amino acids. V shed 3 bases and J shed 1 base, with 10 bases lying between them. Here the CDR3 DNA reads TGCGCCAGCAGCTATAACGTGCCGAACACTGAAGCTTTCTTT. Translated: CASSYNVPNTEAFF.

The chain recombines TRBV28 with TRBJ2-7; 14 bases fit TRBD2. CDR1 and CDR2 (germline): MDHEN, SYDVKM. V was pared by 5 bases and J by 8 bases, with 14 bases of the junction left unmatched. This CDR3 has 17 residues. This chain's CDR3 is CASSPGGTSGSRFKQYF. Here the CDR3 DNA reads TGTGCCAGCAGTCCGGGGGGGACTAGCGGGAGTCGGTTCAAGCAGTACTTC.

The chain links TRBV11-3 to TRBJ1-1; D perhaps matches TRBD1 (5 bases). In germline, CDR1 is SGHNT, CDR2 YENEEA. The CDR3 covers 15 residues. Trimming left V 5 bases short and J 2 bases short, with 15 bases between. CDR3 sequence reads: CASSPRVGANTEAFF. The CDR3 coding sequence is TGTGCCAGCAGCCCCCGGGTAGGGGCAAACACTGAAGCTTTCTTT.

The V call is TRBV7-9, the J call TRBJ2-1; 9 bases line up with TRBD2. This CDR3 has 13 amino acids. The germline gives CDR1 SEHNR, CDR2 FQNEAQ (reference sequence). Losses at the gene ends were 4 bases for V and 8 bases for J; bases not matched to a gene: 3. Here the CDR3 reads CASSSRTSDEQFF. The CDR3, as DNA: TGTGCCAGCAGCTCCAGGACTAGCGATGAGCAGTTCTTC.

This chain links TRBV5-1 with TRBJ2-7, with 8 bases fitting TRBD1. Germline assignment: CDR1 SGHRS and CDR2 YFSETQ. J was trimmed by 0 bases and V by 0 bases; bases with no gene match: 5. CDR3 length equals 16 residues. The CDR3 region is CASSLGRDRFSYEQYF. The CDR3 coding sequence is TGCGCCAGCAGCTTGGGCCGGGACAGGTTCTCCTACGAGCAGTACTTC. The full variable domain, completed using reference TRBV5-1 and TRBJ2-7, is KAGVTQTPRYLIKTRGQQVTLSCSPISGHRSVSWYQQTPGQGLQFLFEYFSETQRNKGNFPGRFSGRQFSNSRSEMNVSTLELGDSALYLCASSLGRDRFSYEQYFGPGTRLTVT.

V is TRBV5-1 and J is TRBJ2-1, with D possibly TRBD2 on 5 matching bases. CDR1 SGHRS and CDR2 YFSETQ come from the germline V gene. This CDR3 region has 13 residues. Between the trimmed V and J ends, which lost 0 bases and 10 bases, there was a span of 11 bases. The CDR3 reads CASSLVPEGEQFF. CDR3 DNA sequence: TGCGCCAGCAGCTTGGTTCCCGAGGGAGAGCAGTTCTTC.